Sequencing of this T cell receptor beta chain was carried out in a study of neurological immune-mediated disorders. TCRdb re-analysed the 5' RACE reads in MiXCR, keeping a single row per CDR3 protein. The table shows under 20,000 distinct CDR3 sequences, with more than 2% occurring only once. Deletions cut 0 bases from V and 5 bases from J, with 7 bases between. This CDR3 has 12 amino acids. Germline-derived CDR1 and CDR2 are DFQATT and SNEGSKA (reference sequence). At least ten counts were recorded for this clonotype. As yet, its antigen is unknown. The study, taken as a whole, reports: Multiple sclerosis was found to have the least TCR clonal expansion, below healthy controls, and HTLV-1-associated myelopathy the most.

The sequence came from a young woman with multiple sclerosis. The rearrangement links TRBV20-1 to TRBJ1-2; perhaps TRBD1 as D (6 bases). Sequencing input: PBMCs. DNA of the CDR3: TGCAGTGCTAGAGACAGGGGATATGGCTACACCTTC. Translating gives CSARDRGYGYTF.